What follows are 32 T cell receptor beta chains derived from one specimen sequenced in a study of T cells in Graves' hyperthyroidism and ophthalmopathy. TCR beta CDR3 region amplification was performed from RNA transcripts. The HTBI primer set was used in a first-round RT-PCR of the TCR CDR3. TCRdb re-called the multiplex PCR reads through MiXCR, storing one row per CDR3 protein. The data show about 560,000 distinct CDR3 sequences, around 15% seen once. Sample: blood. The source is a woman under 30 with Graves' hyperthyroidism.

In this sample, this clonotype turned up a few times. The chain employs TRBV18 and TRBJ2-1, with TRBD2 matching 9 bases. V lost 4 bases, J lost 8 bases, and 15 bases stayed unmatched. The length of the CDR3 is 17 residues. Germline lookup yields CDR1 KGHSH and CDR2 LQKENI. CDR3 amino acids: CASSRLSGGVKQDEQFF. As DNA, the CDR3 is TGTGCCAGCTCACGACTTAGCGGGGGCGTTAAACAGGATGAGCAGTTCTTC.

This rearrangement joins TRBV5-6 to TRBJ2-1; D not certain. The V end was cut by 3 bases, the J end by 7 bases, with 11 bases between. Germline V gives CDR1 SGHDT, CDR2 YYEEEE. This CDR3 comprises 13 residues. The chain's CDR3 is CASSWATVNEQFF. In DNA form, the CDR3 reads TGTGCCAGCAGCTGGGCGACTGTGAATGAGCAGTTCTTC.

The chain has TRBV15 and TRBJ2-1; possibly TRBD1 for D (9 bases). The CDR3 totals 15 residues. V was trimmed by 3 bases and J by 8 bases, leaving 17 bases between them. Germline loops: CDR1 LNHNV, CDR2 YYDKDF (reference sequence). CDR3 coding DNA: TGTGCCACCAGCAGGGTAGCGGGGACAGGGTATGAGCAGTTCTTC. It specifies CATSRVAGTGYEQFF.

The table lists this clonotype with a few counts. This sequence joins TRBV6-1 and TRBJ2-3; 10 bases are shared with TRBD2. The length of the CDR3 is 15 residues. The trim removed 4 bases at V and 5 bases at J, leaving 6 bases unmatched. The V gene's germline CDR1 is MNHNS and CDR2 SASEGT. The CDR3 bases are TGTGCCAGCAGTGGATCTAGCGGGGGAAAAGATACGCAGTATTTT. The encoded protein is CASSGSSGGKDTQYF.

This clonotype was recorded at least ten times. The chain links TRBV6-1 to TRBJ1-5; TRBD1 matches at 8 bases. V lost 7 bases to trimming and J lost 3 bases; unmatched junction nucleotides: 5. Germline loops: CDR1 MNHNS, CDR2 SASEGT. The CDR3 is 14 amino acids. The CDR3 region is CASNRQGNNQPQHF. For the CDR3, the DNA is TGTGCCAGCAACCGACAGGGGAACAATCAGCCCCAGCATTTT.

A note on this clonotype: Since a much larger clone is just one base distant, this may be a read error. Here the CDR3 DNA reads TGTGCCAGCAGCTTTCGGGGGGGGGGCCCCTACGAGCAGTACTTC. Encoded protein: CASSFRGGGPYEQYF. V and J are TRBV7-2 and TRBJ2-7, with 8 bases fitting TRBD2. CDR1 and CDR2 from the germline V gene are SGHTA and FQGNSA. V shed 3 bases and J 2 bases; nucleotides not matched to a gene: 6. The CDR3 spans 15 residues.

CDR3: CASSVGSDTGELFF. CDR3 bases: TGTGCCAGCAGTGTTGGGTCGGACACCGGGGAGCTGTTTTTT. The chain carries TRBV6-1 and TRBJ2-2; D not certain. With 4 bases removed from V and 3 bases from J, the gap between germline ends came to 9 bases. Germline values: CDR1 MNHNS, CDR2 SASEGT. The CDR3 totals 14 residues.

This clonotype has at least ten counts. The chain is built from TRBV12-3 or TRBV12-4 and TRBJ1-2; D is uncertain. This CDR3 region has 13 residues. Trimming removed 3 bases from V and 2 bases from J, with 7 bases in between. Here the CDR3 DNA reads TGTGCCAGCAGTTTTACGGTGAACTATGGCTACACCTTC. Its protein product is CASSFTVNYGYTF.

This clonotype was observed at least ten times. V usage is TRBV7-9 and J usage is TRBJ1-1, with D unclear. The ends were cut back, 1 base at V and 8 bases at J, with 11 bases in the middle. This CDR3 has 13 residues. Germline lookup yields CDR1 SEHNR and CDR2 FQNEAQ (reference sequence). CDR3 in DNA: TGTGCCAGCAGCTTAGGAGGCGCAGCAGAAGCTTTCTTT. This codes for CASSLGGAAEAFF.

This clonotype was observed a handful of times. The chain recombines TRBV10-2 with TRBJ2-7; 7 bases align to TRBD1. V dropped 5 bases and J dropped 5; count of bases not matched to a gene: 6. Germline CDR1 and CDR2: WSHSY and SAAADI. The CDR3 is 13 residues long. The CDR3 DNA reads TGCGCCAGCAGTTATGACAGGGTCAACGAGCAGTACTTC. It translates to CASSYDRVNEQYF.

The chain carries TRBV10-3 and TRBJ2-7; 10 bases map to TRBD2. CDR3 length: 13 amino acids. With 5 bases clipped from V and 3 bases from J, the junction kept 1 base outside the gene matches. Per germline, CDR1 ENHRY and CDR2 SYGVKD. This CDR3 is CAISPSGGYEQYF. The CDR3 DNA follows: TGTGCCATCAGTCCTAGCGGGGGCTACGAGCAGTACTTC.

This clonotype has just a few counts. The genes are TRBV6-6 and TRBJ2-1; unclear D gene. With 0 bases removed from V and 9 bases from J, the gap between germline ends came to 12 bases. Germline CDR1 and CDR2: MNHNY and SVGAGI (reference sequence). This CDR3 has 14 residues. CDR3 nucleotide sequence: TGTGCCAGCAGTTACTCGGTTTTGGTGAGTGAGCAGTTCTTC. It specifies CASSYSVLVSEQFF.

This clonotype has only a few counts. V is TRBV4-1 and J is TRBJ1-5; weak D call: TRBD1 (6 bases). The CDR3 loop spans 16 amino acids. Trimming took 1 base from V and 2 from J, leaving 12 bases between them. Germline CDR1 reads MGHRA; CDR2 reads YSYEKL. The CDR3 reads CASSQGTEVGNQPQHF. The CDR3 DNA reads as TGCGCCAGCAGCCAAGGGACAGAAGTTGGCAATCAGCCCCAGCATTTT.

This clonotype occurred a few times. This rearrangement joins TRBV5-6 to TRBJ2-5; 8 bases are shared with TRBD1. Germline values: CDR1 SGHDT, CDR2 YYEEEE. V shed 1 base, J shed 2 bases, and the junction held 7 bases outside the gene matches. This CDR3 comprises 16 residues. In DNA form, the CDR3 reads TGTGCCAGCAGCTTGTTCCGGGACAGGAGTCAAGAGACCCAGTACTTC. It yields the protein CASSLFRDRSQETQYF.

The gene calls are TRBV5-1 and TRBJ2-7; 11 nucleotides line up with TRBD1. With V trimmed by 7 bases and J by 6 bases, 9 bases remained unmatched. From germline, CDR1 is SGHRS and CDR2 YFSETQ. This CDR3 spans 14 amino acids. CDR3 region: CASRERTGGGEQYF. In nucleotides, the CDR3 is TGCGCCAGCCGGGAAAGGACAGGGGGCGGCGAGCAGTACTTC.

This clonotype occurred a few times. V is TRBV2 and J is TRBJ2-3; D might be TRBD2 (5 bases). The germline V and J ends were trimmed by 9 bases and 0 bases, with 10 bases remaining between them. The germline gives CDR1 SNHLY, CDR2 FYNNEI. The CDR3 sequence is 13 residues long. The DNA of the CDR3 is TGTGCCAGGGAGGCGGTCAGCACAGATACGCAGTATTTT. This translates into CAREAVSTDTQYF.

This clonotype was counted many times. The DNA of the CDR3 is TGCAGTGCTAGCCCCGGACGGGGCCTTAATTCACCCCTCCACTTT. Its protein is CSASPGRGLNSPLHF. The chain recombines TRBV20-1 with TRBJ1-6; weak D call: TRBD1 (5 bases). Germline assignment: CDR1 DFQATT and CDR2 SNEGSKA (reference sequence). CDR3 length: 15 residues. The V end lost 3 bases, the J end lost 6 bases, and 15 bases lay between the germline ends.

This clonotype appeared a few times. J is TRBJ2-3 and V is TRBV11-1, with 7 bases identical to TRBD1. The CDR3 is made up of 16 amino acids. Germline CDR1 SGHAT, CDR2 FQDESV (reference sequence). V dropped 0 bases and J dropped 5; count of bases not matched to a gene: 8. CDR3 coding DNA: TGTGCCAGCAGCTTAGCCCTAACAGGGGCAAGAGATACGCAGTATTTT. It yields the protein CASSLALTGARDTQYF.

The V gene is TRBV4-1, the J gene TRBJ2-7, with 8 nucleotides matching TRBD2. Germline-derived CDR1 and CDR2 are MGHRA and YSYEKL. V was pared by 4 bases and J by 7 bases, with 15 bases of the junction left unmatched. CDR3 length: 16 residues. The CDR3 reads CASSPLGGSGMWEQYF. CDR3 DNA sequence: TGCGCCAGCAGCCCATTGGGGGGTAGCGGGATGTGGGAGCAGTACTTC.

Regarding this clonotype: The germline gene is not matched at one end of the junction; a read error may be the cause. The CDR3 region has the DNA TGCGCCAGCGGCTTGTTACAACAGGGGTTCGGGGCACCCCTCCACTTT. It yields the protein CASGLLQQGFGAPLHF. The chain employs TRBV5-1 and TRBJ1-6; 7 nucleotides match TRBD1. From germline, CDR1 is SGHRS and CDR2 YFSETQ. The CDR3 is 16 residues long.

This clonotype occurred many times. V and J are TRBV20-1 and TRBJ1-5, with a weak D call TRBD1 (6 bases). Trimming stripped 2 bases from V and 5 bases from J, with 13 bases between. Germline V gives CDR1 DFQATT, CDR2 SNEGSKA (reference sequence). This CDR3 contains 14 residues. CDR3 region: CSARFGGEDQPQHF. The CDR3 DNA reads TGCAGTGCTAGATTCGGGGGCGAGGATCAGCCCCAGCATTTT.

This clonotype appeared many times. CDR3 loop: CASRSSVGVTETQYF. CDR3 DNA sequence: TGTGCCAGCAGAAGCAGCGTGGGGGTTACAGAGACCCAGTACTTC. The V and J genes are TRBV28 and TRBJ2-5; D may correspond to TRBD1 or TRBD2 (5 bases each). Germline-derived CDR1 and CDR2 are MDHEN and SYDVKM. CDR3 length: 15 residues. The V end lost 6 bases, the J end lost 4 bases, and 18 bases lay between the germline ends.

The chain is built from TRBV19 and TRBJ1-3; D unclear. Trimming took 3 bases from V and 4 from J, leaving 4 bases between them. The germline V gene has CDR1 LNHDA and CDR2 SQIVND (reference sequence). CDR3 length: 12 residues. As DNA, the CDR3 is TGTGCCAGTAGTATTACGGGAAACACCATATATTTT. It encodes CASSITGNTIYF.

Comments on this clonotype: Since a much larger clone is just one base distant, this may be a read error. The chain is built from TRBV20-1 and TRBJ2-3; 9 nucleotides match TRBD1. CDR1 DFQATT and CDR2 SNEGSKA come from the germline V gene (reference sequence). The CDR3 sequence is 15 residues long. J was trimmed by 2 bases and V by 2 bases; bases with no gene match: 5. DNA of the CDR3: TGCAGTGCTAGACTAGGACAGGGGACCACAGATACGCAGTATTTT. Protein sequence: CSARLGQGTTDTQYF.

The V call is TRBV3-1, the J call TRBJ2-3; 9 bases match TRBD2. Germline assignment: CDR1 LGHDT and CDR2 YNNKEL (reference sequence). The length of the CDR3 is 15 residues. V lost 5 bases to trimming and J lost 2 bases; unmatched junction nucleotides: 5. The CDR3: CASSASGTHTDTQYF. The CDR3 coding sequence is TGTGCCAGCAGCGCTAGCGGGACTCACACAGATACGCAGTATTTT.

This clonotype was observed at least ten times. This chain uses TRBV12-3 or TRBV12-4 with TRBJ2-2, with D maybe TRBD2 (5 bases). The V end lost 6 bases, the J end lost 7 bases, and 12 bases lay between the germline ends. This CDR3 comprises 13 residues. CDR3 sequence (DNA): TGTGCCAGCAGCGGACTTCGGAACGGGGAGCTGTTTTTT. Its protein is CASSGLRNGELFF.

This clonotype has only a few counts. The chain carries TRBV7-9 and TRBJ2-5; a possible D gene is TRBD1 (7 bases). Per the germline V gene, CDR1 is SEHNR and CDR2 is FQNEAQ (reference sequence). The CDR3 totals 15 residues. V was trimmed by 1 base and J by 1 base, leaving 10 bases between them. The CDR3 bases are TGTGCCAGCAGCTTAGTGCGGGACAGCCAAGAGACCCAGTACTTC. Protein product: CASSLVRDSQETQYF.

In this sample, this clonotype turned up many times. The chain carries TRBV7-3 and TRBJ2-7; D remains ambiguous. V was cut by 5 bases and J by 3 bases, with 11 bases left in between. The CDR3 spans 13 residues. CDR1 SGHTA and CDR2 FQGTGA come from the germline V gene. The CDR3 bases are TGTGCCAGCAGCCTCACCGACGGCTACGAGCAGTACTTC. Protein sequence: CASSLTDGYEQYF. Supplemented by reference TRBV7-3 and TRBJ2-7, the full variable domain reads GAGVSQTPSNKVTEKGKYVELRCDPISGHTALYWYRQSLGQGPEFLIYFQGTGAADDSGLPNDRFFAVRPEGSVSTLKIQRTERGDSAVYLCASSLTDGYEQYFGPGTRLTVT.

This clonotype was counted ten times or more. The V call is TRBV5-5, the J call TRBJ2-3; D not resolved. The germline V gene has CDR1 SGHKS and CDR2 YYEKEE (reference sequence). The CDR3 consists of 14 residues. The V and J ends lost 1 base and 2 bases respectively, with 8 bases between them. The CDR3 loop is CASSLYELTDTQYF. The CDR3 nucleotides read TGTGCCAGCAGCTTGTATGAGCTCACAGATACGCAGTATTTT. Drawing the rest from reference TRBV5-5 and TRBJ2-3, the complete variable domain is DAGVTQSPTHLIKTRGQQVTLRCSPISGHKSVSWYQQVLGQGPQFIFQYYEKEERGRGNFPDRFSARQFPNYSSELNVNALLLGDSALYLCASSLYELTDTQYFGPGTRLTVL.

This clonotype was recorded at least ten times. The chain joins TRBV20-1 to TRBJ2-7, with TRBD1 matching 8 bases. This CDR3 comprises 13 residues. V lost 5 bases, J lost 4 bases, and 7 bases stayed unmatched. Germline loops: CDR1 DFQATT, CDR2 SNEGSKA (reference sequence). CDR3 sequence reads: CSAQGGQGYEQYF. In nucleotides, the CDR3 is TGCAGTGCTCAGGGCGGACAGGGTTACGAGCAGTACTTC.

V gene TRBV14 combines with J gene TRBJ1-3; D gene uncertain. Trimming took off 3 bases at V and 8 bases at J, with 11 bases between the two ends. The CDR3 runs 13 residues. Germline CDR1 and CDR2: SGHDN and FVKESK. The CDR3 DNA is TGTGCCAGCAGCCAGTCTCTCCTAGACACCATATATTTT. Amino acids: CASSQSLLDTIYF.

V and J are TRBV5-4 and TRBJ2-2; TRBD2 is a possible D gene (6 bases). Trimming stripped 2 bases from V and 2 bases from J, with 10 bases between. Germline lookup yields CDR1 SGHNT and CDR2 YYREEE (reference sequence). The CDR3 has 15 residues. CDR3 region: CASSFRLVNTGELFF. The CDR3 DNA follows: TGTGCCAGCAGCTTTAGACTAGTCAACACCGGGGAGCTGTTTTTT.